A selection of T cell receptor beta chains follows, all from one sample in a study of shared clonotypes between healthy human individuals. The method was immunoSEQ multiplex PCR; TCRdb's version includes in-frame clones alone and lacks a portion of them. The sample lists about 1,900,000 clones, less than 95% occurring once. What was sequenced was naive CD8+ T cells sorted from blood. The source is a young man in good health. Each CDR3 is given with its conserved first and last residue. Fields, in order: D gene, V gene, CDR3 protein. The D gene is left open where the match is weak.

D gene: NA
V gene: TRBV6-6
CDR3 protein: CASSPRAANTGELFF

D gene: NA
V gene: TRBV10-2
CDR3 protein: CASSPFPHYEQYF

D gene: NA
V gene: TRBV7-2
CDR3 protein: CASSFDSRATEAFF

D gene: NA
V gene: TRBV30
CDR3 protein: CAWSTLSTDTQYF

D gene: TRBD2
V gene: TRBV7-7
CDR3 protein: CASSATSGMRETQYF

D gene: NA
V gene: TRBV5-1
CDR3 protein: CASSLGGLGEAFF

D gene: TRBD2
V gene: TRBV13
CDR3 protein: CASSPTSGGTYNEQFF

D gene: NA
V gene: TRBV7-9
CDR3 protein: CASSQSARDEQYF

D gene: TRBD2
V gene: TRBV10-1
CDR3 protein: CASSAGLAGGPYEQYF

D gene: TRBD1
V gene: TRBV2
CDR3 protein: CASSPGQGSSAFF

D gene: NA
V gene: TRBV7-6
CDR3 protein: CASSLGRGGGNTIYF

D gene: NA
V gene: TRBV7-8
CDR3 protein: CASSLVGQGYEQYF

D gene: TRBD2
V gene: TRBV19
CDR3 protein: CASSITAGGEQYF

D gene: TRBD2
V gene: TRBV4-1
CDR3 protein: CASSTQSGGALEQFF

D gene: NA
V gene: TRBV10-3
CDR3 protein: CAISETRDYEQYF

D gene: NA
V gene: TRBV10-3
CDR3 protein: CAISEGGVRGASEAFF

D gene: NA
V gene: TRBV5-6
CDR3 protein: CASSLVSQGAGNSPLHF

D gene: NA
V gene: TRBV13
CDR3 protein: CASSPGGEQYF

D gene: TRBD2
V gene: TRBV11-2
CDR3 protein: CASSFEDGLASDTQYF

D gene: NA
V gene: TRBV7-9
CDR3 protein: CASSPVSGTYEQYF

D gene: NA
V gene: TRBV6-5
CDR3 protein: CGSSSTGTGELFF

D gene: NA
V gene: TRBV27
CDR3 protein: CASSLNGDLYTEAFF

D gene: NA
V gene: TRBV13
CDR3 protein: CASSSIDRALDGYTF

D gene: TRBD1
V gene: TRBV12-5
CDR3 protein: CASGLPQGGLVEKLFF

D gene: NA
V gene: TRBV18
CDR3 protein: CASSPSGTSEKLFF

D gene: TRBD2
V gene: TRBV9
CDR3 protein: CASSPELAGPTETQYF

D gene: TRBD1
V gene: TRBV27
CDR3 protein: CASSLIRGQGPYEQYF

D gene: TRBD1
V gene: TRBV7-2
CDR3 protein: CASSLWTGRANTEAFF

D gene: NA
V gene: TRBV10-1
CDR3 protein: CASSDVGYSDNEQFF